The 9 T cell receptor beta chains below were found in one sample sequenced in a study of blood T cells in healthy people across ages. A second PCR of 7 to 11 cycles used a sample-barcoded 5' primer and a J-beta primer mix. TCRdb processed the 5' RACE reads anew with MiXCR; each CDR3 protein has one entry. The sample lists hundreds of thousands of distinct CDR3 sequences, roughly 43% seen once, with roughly 30% in the top ten. Sequencing was done on a sample of blood. The receptors derive from a man older than 75 in good health.

This clonotype was recorded many times. CDR3 bases: TGTGCCAGCACCTTAATGGGATCCAATGAGCAGTTCTTC. Its protein product is CASTLMGSNEQFF. J is TRBJ2-1 and V is TRBV6-4; no firm D call. This CDR3 is 13 amino acids long. In germline, CDR1 is MRHNA, CDR2 SNTAGT. Trimming took off 7 bases at V and 6 bases at J, with 13 bases between the two ends.

This chain connects TRBV3-1 to TRBJ2-6; 8 nucleotides line up with TRBD1. The germline gives CDR1 LGHDT, CDR2 YNNKEL (reference sequence). The CDR3 totals 16 residues. V was pared by 3 bases and J by 2 bases, with 3 bases of the junction left unmatched. The CDR3 protein is CASSQRQGPGANVLTF. In DNA form, the CDR3 reads TGTGCCAGCAGCCAGAGACAGGGGCCTGGGGCCAACGTCCTGACTTTC.

V is TRBV9 and J is TRBJ2-3, with 12 bases matching TRBD2. Germline values: CDR1 SGDLS, CDR2 YYNGEE. V trimming: 0 bases; J trimming: 4 bases; junction bases outside the gene matches: 6. This CDR3 contains 17 residues. The chain's CDR3 is CASSVVGTSGRSDTQYF. Here the CDR3 DNA reads TGTGCCAGCAGCGTAGTAGGGACTAGCGGGCGATCAGATACGCAGTATTTT.

This clonotype was seen only a few times. V usage is TRBV28 and J usage is TRBJ2-5, with TRBD2 matching over 8 bases. Germline V gene lookup returns CDR1 MDHEN and CDR2 SYDVKM. This CDR3 comprises 15 residues. J lost 5 bases, V lost 8 bases, and 13 bases had no gene match. CDR3 bases: TGTGCCAGCGGCCGGACGGGACTAGTGGGTGAGACCCAGTACTTC. Protein: CASGRTGLVGETQYF.

The chain uses TRBV10-3 and TRBJ2-1; D may be TRBD1 or TRBD2 (5 bases each). In germline, CDR1 is ENHRY, CDR2 SYGVKD. Trimming took off 2 bases at V and 4 bases at J, with 9 bases between the two ends. The length of the CDR3 is 14 residues. The CDR3 nucleotides read TGTGCCATCAGTGAGCCGGGACCATACAATGAGCAGTTCTTC. Residues: CAISEPGPYNEQFF.

This clonotype was observed a handful of times. V gene TRBV29-1 combines with J gene TRBJ2-3; TRBD2 matches at 16 bases. CDR1 and CDR2 from the germline V gene are SQVTM and ANQGSEA. The CDR3 covers 16 residues. V lost 5 bases and J lost 4; bases outside the gene matches: 6. The CDR3 bases are TGCAGCGTTCCGGGACTAGCGGGGGGGCAAGCAGATACGCAGTATTTT. Translated: CSVPGLAGGQADTQYF.

This clonotype was counted many times. The V gene is TRBV2, the J gene TRBJ2-2; D may be TRBD2 (5 bases). The germline CDR1 and CDR2 sequences are SNHLY and FYNNEI. The CDR3 is 14 residues long. Trimming pared 7 bases from V and 1 base from J, leaving 10 bases between. CDR3 residues: CASIRTENTGELFF. The DNA for the CDR3 is TGTGCCAGCATCCGGACTGAGAACACCGGGGAGCTGTTTTTT. Filled out from reference TRBV2 and TRBJ2-2, the complete variable domain reads EPEVTQTPSHQVTQMGQEVILRCVPISNHLYFYWYRQILGQKVEFLVSFYNNEISEKSEIFDDQFSVERPDGSNFTLKIRSTKLEDSAMYFCASIRTENTGELFFGEGSRLTVL.

The V gene is TRBV12-3 or TRBV12-4, the J gene TRBJ2-3, with 11 bases matching TRBD2. V gave up 5 bases and J gave up 3 bases; unmatched junction bases: 4. The CDR3 has 15 residues. As DNA, the CDR3 is TGTGCCAGCAGTAAACTAGCGGGAGCGACAGATACGCAGTATTTT. It translates to CASSKLAGATDTQYF.

The chain employs TRBV5-4 and TRBJ2-5; TRBD1 matches 12 bases. CDR3 size: 15 residues. Germline CDR1 reads SGHNT; CDR2 reads YYREEE (reference sequence). Germline trimming cut 5 bases from V and 5 bases from J; bases unmatched to any gene: 7. This CDR3 is CASSSGTGGVETQYF. CDR3 nucleotide sequence: TGTGCCAGCAGTTCCGGGACAGGGGGCGTGGAGACCCAGTACTTC.